This entry lists 8 T cell receptor beta chains sequenced from one sample in a study of cytomegalovirus exposure and HLA in healthy donors (dated by TCRdb to the late 2010s). Receptor libraries were prepared by the immunoSEQ multiplex PCR assay. For the multiplex PCR, a mixture combining 60 forward primers for TCR Vbeta segments and 13 reverse primers for TCR Jbeta segments was used. The table was pulled from immuneACCESS by TCRdb, which kept in-frame rearrangements only. Such tables lose some clones; where checked, under half of the loss comes from unresolved V genes, and the rest has no known cause. The sample includes over 100,000 clones, with around 66% observed a single time. The ten largest clones represent roughly 1.4% of the sample. The sequenced sample consisted of PBMCs. The receptors stem from a man aged 18 to 29 in good health and CMV-seronegative.

This clone was detected only once. The chain has TRBV10-3 and TRBJ2-1; 7 bases agree with TRBD2. The germline gives CDR1 ENHRY, CDR2 SYGVKD. Trimming cost V 4 bases and J 5 bases; bases outside gene matches: 8. This CDR3 comprises 15 residues. CDR3 residues: CAISVTASGHNEQFF. The CDR3 DNA reads as TGTGCCATCAGTGTCACGGCTAGCGGACACAATGAGCAGTTCTTC.

In its sample, this clone was seen once. V gene TRBV6-6 combines with J gene TRBJ2-2; TRBD1 agrees at 11 bases. Germline-derived CDR1 and CDR2 are MNHNY and SVGAGI (reference sequence). The CDR3 covers 16 residues. The trim removed 5 bases at V and 4 bases at J, leaving 6 bases unmatched. The CDR3: CASSTDRGRLTGELFF. DNA of the CDR3: TGTGCCAGCAGTACGGACAGGGGGCGACTCACCGGGGAGCTGTTTTTT.

This clone showed up just a few times. The chain joins TRBV28 to TRBJ2-1, with D possibly TRBD2 on 6 matching bases. The ends were cut back, 8 bases at V and 8 bases at J, with 16 bases in the middle. The CDR3 contains 13 residues. The germline gives CDR1 MDHEN, CDR2 SYDVKM. Written as DNA, the CDR3 is TGTGCCAGCGGATTGGCGGGAATCGATGAGCAGTTCTTC. Protein: CASGLAGIDEQFF.

The chain uses TRBV28 and TRBJ2-2; the match to TRBD2 covers 7 bases. There are 13 residues in the CDR3. The V and J ends lost 7 bases and 8 bases, in that order; junction bases with no gene match: 7. The germline CDR1 and CDR2 sequences are MDHEN and SYDVKM. The CDR3 nucleotides read TGTGCCAGCACCTTGGGGGGGTTTGGGGAGCTGTTTTTT. The encoded protein is CASTLGGFGELFF.

The chain employs TRBV23-1 and TRBJ2-7, with D maybe TRBD1 (6 bases). TRBV23-1 is an ORF, with its function uncertain. CDR3 length: 12 residues. The germline V and J ends were trimmed by 8 bases and 2 bases, with 10 bases remaining between them. The CDR3, as DNA: TGCGCCAGCGGGGGCCACCCCTACGAGCAGTACTTC. This sequence encodes CASGGHPYEQYF.

The chain has TRBV7-7 and TRBJ2-2; the D gene is possibly TRBD1 (6 bases). Germline V gene sequence: CDR1 SSHAT, CDR2 FNYEAQ (reference sequence). V was trimmed by 0 bases and J by 1 base, leaving 15 bases between them. CDR3 length equals 18 residues. The CDR3 DNA follows: TGTGCCAGCAGCTTAGCACTCTCAGGGGTATTGAACACCGGGGAGCTGTTTTTT. Residues: CASSLALSGVLNTGELFF.

There are a few counts of this clone. The chain links TRBV5-6 to TRBJ2-5; 9 nucleotides agree with TRBD1. The ends lost 4 bases at V and 4 bases at J; junction bases unmatched: 2. Germline V gives CDR1 SGHDT, CDR2 YYEEEE. This CDR3 comprises 13 residues. CDR3 amino acids: CASSTTGGETQYF. The CDR3 nucleotides read TGTGCCAGCAGCACGACAGGGGGAGAGACCCAGTACTTC.

This clone was seen a handful of times. The gene calls are TRBV11-2 and TRBJ2-3, with TRBD2 identical over 8 bases. Germline V lookup: CDR1 SGHAT, CDR2 FQNNGV. This CDR3 has 14 residues. After removal of 1 base from V and 10 bases from J, the junction contained 7 bases not matched to a gene. The CDR3 DNA reads as TGTGCCAGCAGCTTAGCGGGGGGGGACTACCCGCAGTATTTT. Protein sequence: CASSLAGGDYPQYF. Full variable domain (rest looked up from reference TRBV11-2 and TRBJ2-3): EAGVAQSPRYKIIEKRQSVAFWCNPISGHATLYWYQQILGQGPKLLIQFQNNGVVDDSQLPKDRFSAERLKGVDSTLKIQPAKLEDSAVYLCASSLAGGDYPQYFGPGTRLTVL.